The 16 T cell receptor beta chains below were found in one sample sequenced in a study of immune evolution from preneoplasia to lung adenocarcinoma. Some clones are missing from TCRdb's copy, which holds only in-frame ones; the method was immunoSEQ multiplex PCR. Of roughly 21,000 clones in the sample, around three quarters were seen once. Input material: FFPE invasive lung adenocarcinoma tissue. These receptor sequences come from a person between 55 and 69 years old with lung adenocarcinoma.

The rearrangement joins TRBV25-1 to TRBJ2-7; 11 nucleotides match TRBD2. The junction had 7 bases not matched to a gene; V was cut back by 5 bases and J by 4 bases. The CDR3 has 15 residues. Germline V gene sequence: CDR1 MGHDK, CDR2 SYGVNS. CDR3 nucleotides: TGTGCCAGCAGTAACTCCGGGACTAGCGGTTACGAGCAGTACTTC. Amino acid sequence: CASSNSGTSGYEQYF.

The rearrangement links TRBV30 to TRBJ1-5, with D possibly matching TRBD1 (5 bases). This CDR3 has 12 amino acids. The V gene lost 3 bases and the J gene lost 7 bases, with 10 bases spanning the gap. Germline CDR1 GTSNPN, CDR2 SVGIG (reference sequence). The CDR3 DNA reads TGTGCCTGGAGGGGGAAGGGGCAGCCCCAGCATTTT. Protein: CAWRGKGQPQHF.

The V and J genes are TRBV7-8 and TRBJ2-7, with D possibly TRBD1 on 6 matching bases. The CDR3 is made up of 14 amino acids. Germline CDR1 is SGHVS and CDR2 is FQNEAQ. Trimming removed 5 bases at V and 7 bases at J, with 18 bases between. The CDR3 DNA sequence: TGTGCCAGCAGCCAACACGGCCAGGGGTGGGAGCAGTACTTC. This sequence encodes CASSQHGQGWEQYF.

CDR3 DNA: TGTGCCAGCAGCTTAGGAGGGTCAAAGCCCCAGCATTTT. Amino acid sequence: CASSLGGSKPQHF. This rearrangement joins TRBV7-2 to TRBJ1-5, with D unclear. Germline CDR1 and CDR2: SGHTA and FQGNSA. This CDR3 has 13 amino acids. Trimming left V 1 base short and J 8 bases short, with 9 bases between.

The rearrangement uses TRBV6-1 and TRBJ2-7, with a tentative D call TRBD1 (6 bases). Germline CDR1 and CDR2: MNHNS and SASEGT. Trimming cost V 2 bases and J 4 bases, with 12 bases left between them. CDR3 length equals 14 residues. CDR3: CASSETDRWYEQYF. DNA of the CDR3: TGTGCCAGCAGTGAAACTGACAGGTGGTACGAGCAGTACTTC.

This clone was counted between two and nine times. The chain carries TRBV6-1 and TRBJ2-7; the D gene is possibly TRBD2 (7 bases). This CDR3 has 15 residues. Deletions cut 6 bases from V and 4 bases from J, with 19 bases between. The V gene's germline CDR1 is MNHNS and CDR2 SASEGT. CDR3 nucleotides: TGTGCCAGCAGGAGAGGGGGGGAACCCGGGTACGAGCAGTACTTC. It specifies CASRRGGEPGYEQYF.

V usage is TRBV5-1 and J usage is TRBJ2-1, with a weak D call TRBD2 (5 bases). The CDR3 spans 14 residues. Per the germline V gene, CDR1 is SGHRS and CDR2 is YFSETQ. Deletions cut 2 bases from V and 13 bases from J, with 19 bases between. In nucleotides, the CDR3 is TGCGCCAGCAGCTTTTCAGCCTCAGCGGAACGCCAGTTCTTC. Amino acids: CASSFSASAERQFF.

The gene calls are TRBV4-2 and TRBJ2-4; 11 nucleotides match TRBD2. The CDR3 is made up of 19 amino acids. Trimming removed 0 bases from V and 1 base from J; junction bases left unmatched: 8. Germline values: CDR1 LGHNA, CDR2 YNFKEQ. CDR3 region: CASSQDPAPSGRAKNIQYF. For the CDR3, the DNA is TGTGCCAGCAGCCAAGACCCCGCCCCTAGCGGGAGGGCCAAAAACATTCAGTACTTC.

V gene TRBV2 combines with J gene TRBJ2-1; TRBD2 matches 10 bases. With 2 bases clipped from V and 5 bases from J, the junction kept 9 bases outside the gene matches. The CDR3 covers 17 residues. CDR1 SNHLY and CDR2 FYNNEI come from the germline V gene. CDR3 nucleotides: TGTGCCAGCAGTGAATACGGTAGCGGGAGGATTAACAATGAGCAGTTCTTC. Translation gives CASSEYGSGRINNEQFF.

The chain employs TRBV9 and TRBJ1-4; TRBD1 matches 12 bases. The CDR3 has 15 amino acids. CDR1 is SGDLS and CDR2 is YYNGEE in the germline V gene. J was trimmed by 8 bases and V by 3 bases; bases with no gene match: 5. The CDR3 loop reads CASSASGTGGEKLFF. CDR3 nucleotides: TGTGCCAGCAGCGCATCCGGGACAGGGGGCGAAAAACTGTTTTTT.

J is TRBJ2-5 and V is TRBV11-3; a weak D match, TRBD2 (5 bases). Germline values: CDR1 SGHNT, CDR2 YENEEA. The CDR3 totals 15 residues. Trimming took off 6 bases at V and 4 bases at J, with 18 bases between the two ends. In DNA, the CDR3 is TGTGCCAGCAGTTCCGGAGGTAAAGACGGAGAGACCCAGTACTTC. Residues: CASSSGGKDGETQYF.

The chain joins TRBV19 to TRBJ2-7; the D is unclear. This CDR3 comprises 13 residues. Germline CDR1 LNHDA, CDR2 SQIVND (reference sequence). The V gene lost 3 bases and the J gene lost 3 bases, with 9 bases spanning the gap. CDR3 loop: CASSIRLSYEQYF. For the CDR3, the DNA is TGTGCCAGTAGTATCCGACTTAGCTACGAGCAGTACTTC.

DNA for the CDR3: TGTGCCTGGAGGGAAGGGGGAGGCAATCAGCCCCAGCATTTT. Translated: CAWREGGGNQPQHF. The gene calls are TRBV30 and TRBJ1-5; TRBD1 might be the D (6 bases). The CDR3 contains 14 residues. Germline lookup yields CDR1 GTSNPN and CDR2 SVGIG (reference sequence). Trimming took off 3 bases at V and 2 bases at J, with 11 bases between the two ends.

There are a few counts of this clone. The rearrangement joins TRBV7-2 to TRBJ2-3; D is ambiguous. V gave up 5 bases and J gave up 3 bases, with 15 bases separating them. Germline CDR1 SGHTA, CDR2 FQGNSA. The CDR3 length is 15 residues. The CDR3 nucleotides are TGTGCCAGCAGCCCCCTAGGTATAGAGACAGATACGCAGTATTTT. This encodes CASSPLGIETDTQYF.

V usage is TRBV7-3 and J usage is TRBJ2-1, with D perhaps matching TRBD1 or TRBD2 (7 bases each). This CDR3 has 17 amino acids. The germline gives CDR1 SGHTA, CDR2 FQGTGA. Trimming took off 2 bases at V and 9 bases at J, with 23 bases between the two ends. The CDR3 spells CASSLLGRDAGGVEQFF. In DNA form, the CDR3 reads TGTGCCAGCAGCTTATTAGGGCGGGACGCAGGGGGGGTTGAGCAGTTCTTC.

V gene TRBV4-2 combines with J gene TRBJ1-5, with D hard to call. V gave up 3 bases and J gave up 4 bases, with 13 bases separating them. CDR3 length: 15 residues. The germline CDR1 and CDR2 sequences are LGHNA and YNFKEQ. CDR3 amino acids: CASSQRAQQNQPQHF. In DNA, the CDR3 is TGTGCCAGCAGCCAGAGGGCCCAGCAGAATCAGCCCCAGCATTTT.